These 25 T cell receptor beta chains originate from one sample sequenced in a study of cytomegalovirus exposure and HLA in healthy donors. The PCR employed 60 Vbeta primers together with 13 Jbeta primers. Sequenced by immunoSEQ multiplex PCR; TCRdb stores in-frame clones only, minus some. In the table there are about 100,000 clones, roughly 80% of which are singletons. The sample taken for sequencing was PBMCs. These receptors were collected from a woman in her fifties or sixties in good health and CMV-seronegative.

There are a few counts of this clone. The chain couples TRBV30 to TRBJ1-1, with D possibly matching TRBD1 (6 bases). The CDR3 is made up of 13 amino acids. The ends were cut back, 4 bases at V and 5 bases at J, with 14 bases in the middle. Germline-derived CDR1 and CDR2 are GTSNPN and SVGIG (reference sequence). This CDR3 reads CAWTPRGGTEAFF. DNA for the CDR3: TGTGCCTGGACCCCTAGGGGGGGGACTGAAGCTTTCTTT.

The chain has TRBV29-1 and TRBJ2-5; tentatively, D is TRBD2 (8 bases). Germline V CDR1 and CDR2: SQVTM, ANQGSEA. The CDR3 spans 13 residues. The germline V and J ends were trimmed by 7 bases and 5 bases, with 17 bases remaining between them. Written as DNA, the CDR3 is TGCAGCGCCAACAGGGGACTAGTGGAGACCCAGTACTTC. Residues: CSANRGLVETQYF.

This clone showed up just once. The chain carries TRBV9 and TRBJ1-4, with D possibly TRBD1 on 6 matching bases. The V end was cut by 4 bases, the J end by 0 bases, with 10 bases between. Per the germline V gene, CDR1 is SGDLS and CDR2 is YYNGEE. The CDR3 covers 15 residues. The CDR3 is CASSTGTTTNEKLFF. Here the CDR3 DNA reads TGTGCCAGCAGCACAGGGACAACAACTAATGAAAAACTGTTTTTT.

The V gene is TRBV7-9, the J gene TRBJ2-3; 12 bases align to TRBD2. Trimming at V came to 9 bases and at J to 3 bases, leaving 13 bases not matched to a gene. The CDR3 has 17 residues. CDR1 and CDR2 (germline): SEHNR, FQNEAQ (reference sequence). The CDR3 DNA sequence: TGTGCCAGTAGTCCCCCCTGGACTAGCGGGACGACAGATACGCAGTATTTT. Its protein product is CASSPPWTSGTTDTQYF.

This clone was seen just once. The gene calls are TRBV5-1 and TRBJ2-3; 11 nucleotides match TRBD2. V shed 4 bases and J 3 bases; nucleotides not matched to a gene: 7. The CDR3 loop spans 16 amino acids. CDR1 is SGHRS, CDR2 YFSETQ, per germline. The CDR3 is CASSRDSGGATDTQYF. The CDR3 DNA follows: TGCGCCAGCAGCCGTGATAGCGGGGGGGCTACAGATACGCAGTATTTT.

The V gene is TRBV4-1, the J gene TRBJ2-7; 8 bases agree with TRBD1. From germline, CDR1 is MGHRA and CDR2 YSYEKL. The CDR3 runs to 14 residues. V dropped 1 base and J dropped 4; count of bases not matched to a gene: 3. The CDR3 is CASSQGDRTYEQYF. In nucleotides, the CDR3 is TGCGCCAGCAGCCAAGGGGACAGGACTTACGAGCAGTACTTC.

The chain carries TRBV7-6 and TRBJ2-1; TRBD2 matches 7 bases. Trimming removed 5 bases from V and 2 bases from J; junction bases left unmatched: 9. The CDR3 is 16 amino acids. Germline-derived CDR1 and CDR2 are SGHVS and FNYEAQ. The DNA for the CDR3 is TGTGCCAGCAGCGCGGTGCGGGAGTTCACCTACAATGAGCAGTTCTTC. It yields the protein CASSAVREFTYNEQFF.

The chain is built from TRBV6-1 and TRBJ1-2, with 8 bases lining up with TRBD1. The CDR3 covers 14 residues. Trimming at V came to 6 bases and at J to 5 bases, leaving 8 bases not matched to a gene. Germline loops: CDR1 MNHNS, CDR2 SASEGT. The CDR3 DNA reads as TGTGCCAGCAGACGGACAGGGCTGGGGTATGGCTACACCTTC. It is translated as CASRRTGLGYGYTF.

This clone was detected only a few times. CDR3 sequence (DNA): TGTGCCAGCAGTGGGACAGCAAGCTCCTACGAGCAGTACTTC. This gives the protein CASSGTASSYEQYF. The chain combines TRBV6-6 with TRBJ2-7, with 7 positions matching TRBD1. CDR3 length: 14 amino acids. Germline V gene lookup returns CDR1 MNHNY and CDR2 SVGAGI (reference sequence). After removal of 5 bases from V and 0 bases from J, the junction contained 4 bases not matched to a gene.

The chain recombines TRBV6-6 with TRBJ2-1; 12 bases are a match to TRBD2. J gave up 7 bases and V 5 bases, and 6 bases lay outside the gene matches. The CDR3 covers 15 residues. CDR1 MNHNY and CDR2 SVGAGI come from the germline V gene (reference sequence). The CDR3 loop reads CASSRSGTSGNEQFF. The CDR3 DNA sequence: TGTGCCAGCAGTCGCTCCGGGACTAGCGGGAATGAGCAGTTCTTC.

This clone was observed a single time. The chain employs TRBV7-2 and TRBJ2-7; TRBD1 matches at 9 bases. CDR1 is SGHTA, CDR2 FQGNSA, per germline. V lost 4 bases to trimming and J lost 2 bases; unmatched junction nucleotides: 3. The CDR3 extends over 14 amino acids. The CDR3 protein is CASSSRTGAYEQYF. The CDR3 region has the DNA TGTGCCAGCAGCTCCCGGACAGGGGCCTACGAGCAGTACTTC.

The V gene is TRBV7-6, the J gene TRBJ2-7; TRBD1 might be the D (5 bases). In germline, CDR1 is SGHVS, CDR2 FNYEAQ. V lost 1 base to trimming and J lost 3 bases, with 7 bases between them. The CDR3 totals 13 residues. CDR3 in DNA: TGTGCCAGCAGCTTAGTAGGGGACTACGAGCAGTACTTC. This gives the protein CASSLVGDYEQYF.

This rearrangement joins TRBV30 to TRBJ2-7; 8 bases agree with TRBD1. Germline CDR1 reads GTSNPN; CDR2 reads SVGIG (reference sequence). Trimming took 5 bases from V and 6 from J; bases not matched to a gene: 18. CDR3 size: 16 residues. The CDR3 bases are TGTGCCTGGTTACAACCCCGAAGCAGGGGGCATTTCGAGCAGTACTTC. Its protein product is CAWLQPRSRGHFEQYF.

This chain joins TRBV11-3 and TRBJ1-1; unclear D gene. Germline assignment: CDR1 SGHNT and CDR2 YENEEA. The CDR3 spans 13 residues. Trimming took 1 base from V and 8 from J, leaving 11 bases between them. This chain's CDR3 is CASSLGAGREAFF. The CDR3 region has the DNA TGTGCCAGCAGCTTAGGGGCAGGCCGGGAAGCTTTCTTT.

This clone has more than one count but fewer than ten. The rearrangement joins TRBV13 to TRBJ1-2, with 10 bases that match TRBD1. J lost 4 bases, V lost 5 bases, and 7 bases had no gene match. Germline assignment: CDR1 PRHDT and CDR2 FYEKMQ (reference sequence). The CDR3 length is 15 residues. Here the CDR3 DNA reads TGTGCCAGCAGCGCCGGGACAGGGGCTTCCTATGGCTACACCTTC. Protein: CASSAGTGASYGYTF.

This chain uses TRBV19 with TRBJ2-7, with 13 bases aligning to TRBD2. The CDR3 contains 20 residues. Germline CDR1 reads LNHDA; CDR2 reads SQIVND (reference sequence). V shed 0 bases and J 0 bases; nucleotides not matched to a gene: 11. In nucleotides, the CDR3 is TGTGCCAGTAGTATAGATAACCGAGGACTAGCGGGAGCTCCCTCCTACGAGCAGTACTTC. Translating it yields CASSIDNRGLAGAPSYEQYF.

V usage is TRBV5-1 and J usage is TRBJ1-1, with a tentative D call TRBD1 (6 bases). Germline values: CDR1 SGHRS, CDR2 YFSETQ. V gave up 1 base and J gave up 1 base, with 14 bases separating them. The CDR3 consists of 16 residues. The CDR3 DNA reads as TGCGCCAGCAGCTTGTTGACAGGTGGATCGAACACTGAAGCTTTCTTT. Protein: CASSLLTGGSNTEAFF.

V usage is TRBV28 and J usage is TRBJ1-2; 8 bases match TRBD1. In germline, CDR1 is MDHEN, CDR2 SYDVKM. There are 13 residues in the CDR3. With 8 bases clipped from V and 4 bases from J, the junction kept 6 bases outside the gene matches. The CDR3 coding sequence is TGTGCCAGCGTACCAGGGACAGGCTATGGCTACACCTTC. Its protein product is CASVPGTGYGYTF.

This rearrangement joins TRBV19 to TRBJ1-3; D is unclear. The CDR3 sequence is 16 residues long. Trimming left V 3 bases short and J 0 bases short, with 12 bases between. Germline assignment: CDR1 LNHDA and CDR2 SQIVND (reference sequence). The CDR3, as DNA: TGTGCCAGTAGTATGGCCTTCTCCCCCTCTGGAAACACCATATATTTT. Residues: CASSMAFSPSGNTIYF.

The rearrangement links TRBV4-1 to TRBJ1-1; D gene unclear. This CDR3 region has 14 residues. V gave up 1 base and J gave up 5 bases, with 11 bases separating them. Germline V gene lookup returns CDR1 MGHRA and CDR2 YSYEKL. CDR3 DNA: TGCGCCAGCAGCCAAGGGGAACGAGGGACTGAAGCTTTCTTT. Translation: CASSQGERGTEAFF.

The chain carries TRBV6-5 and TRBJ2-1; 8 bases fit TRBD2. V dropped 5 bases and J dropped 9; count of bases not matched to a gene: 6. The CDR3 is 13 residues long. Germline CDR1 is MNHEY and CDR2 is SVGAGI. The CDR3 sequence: CASSPGTRGEQFF. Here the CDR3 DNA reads TGTGCCAGCAGTCCCGGGACTAGAGGTGAGCAGTTCTTC.

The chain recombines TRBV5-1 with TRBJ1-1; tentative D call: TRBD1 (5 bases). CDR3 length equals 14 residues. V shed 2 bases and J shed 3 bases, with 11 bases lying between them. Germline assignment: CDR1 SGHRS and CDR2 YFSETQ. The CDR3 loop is CASSFGTLYTEAFF. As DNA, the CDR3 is TGCGCCAGCAGCTTCGGGACTCTTTACACTGAAGCTTTCTTT.

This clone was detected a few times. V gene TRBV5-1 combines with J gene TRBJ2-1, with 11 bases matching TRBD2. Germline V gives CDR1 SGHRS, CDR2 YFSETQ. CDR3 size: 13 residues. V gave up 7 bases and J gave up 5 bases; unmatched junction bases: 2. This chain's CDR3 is CASGGLADNEQFF. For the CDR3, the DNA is TGCGCCAGCGGGGGACTAGCGGACAATGAGCAGTTCTTC.

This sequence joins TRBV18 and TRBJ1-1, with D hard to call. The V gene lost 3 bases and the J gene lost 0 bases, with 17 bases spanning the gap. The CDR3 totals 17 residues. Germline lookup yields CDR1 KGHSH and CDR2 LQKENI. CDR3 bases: TGTGCCAGCTCACCTGAACGGGGTACATTTCTGAACACTGAAGCTTTCTTT. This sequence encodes CASSPERGTFLNTEAFF.

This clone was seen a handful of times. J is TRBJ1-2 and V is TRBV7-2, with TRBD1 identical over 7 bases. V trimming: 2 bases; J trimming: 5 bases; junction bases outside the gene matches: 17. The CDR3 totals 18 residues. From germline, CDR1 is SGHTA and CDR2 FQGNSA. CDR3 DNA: TGTGCCAGCAGCTTACGTTACCGCTCCCGACAGGGCCGTTATGGCTACACCTTC. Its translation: CASSLRYRSRQGRYGYTF.